This T cell receptor beta chain was captured in a study of T-cell memory formation after mild COVID-19. Across the study: TCR clusters were largely donor specific. Study conclusions and caveats: Detection of some responders pre-infection suggested pre-existing cross-reactive memory T cells participated. Mainly in CM and EM were contracting CD4+ clones; CD8+ were in EMRA.

TCRdb redid the calling of the 5' RACE reads with MiXCR, one entry per CDR3 protein. Of 300,000 to 400,000 distinct CDR3 sequences listed, 10% to 15% are singletons. The V segment lost 3 bases and the J segment 3 bases; nucleotides outside the gene matches: 11. CDR3 size: 16 residues. Germline assignment: CDR1 SGHRS and CDR2 YFSETQ. This clonotype was seen only a few times. Its antigen is not known. Sequencing was carried out using PBMCs or a T cell subset sorted from them (not recorded which). The TCR was taken from a man younger than 35 who had mild COVID-19 (a few samples of this study predate the infection). Cell type and time point are not known. The chain carries TRBV5-1 and TRBJ1-2, with 7 bases fitting TRBD1. The CDR3 spells CASSYIPGQTDYGYTF. For the CDR3, the DNA is TGCGCCAGCAGCTATATCCCGGGACAGACCGACTATGGCTACACCTTC.